The 14 T cell receptor beta chains in this list originate from one sample, sequenced in a study of blood T cell repertoires in COVID-19. Here immunoSEQ multiplex PCR was the method, and the copy in TCRdb shows in-frame clones only, minus some. The sample consists of roughly 100,000 clones, 88% of them appearing once. Input material: peripheral blood. Source of these receptors: a woman older than 75 with active COVID-19.

This chain links TRBV7-2 with TRBJ2-3; 10 nucleotides agree with TRBD2. Trimming cost V 4 bases and J 6 bases; bases outside gene matches: 7. Germline V gives CDR1 SGHTA, CDR2 FQGNSA. There are 15 residues in the CDR3. The CDR3 reads CASSSGLADGDTQYF. DNA for the CDR3: TGTGCCAGCAGCTCAGGACTAGCGGACGGGGATACGCAGTATTTT.

This chain joins TRBV28 and TRBJ2-7, with D possibly TRBD2 on 5 matching bases. Germline V gene lookup returns CDR1 MDHEN and CDR2 SYDVKM. The CDR3 loop spans 14 amino acids. The germline V and J ends were trimmed by 4 bases and 0 bases, with 10 bases remaining between them. The CDR3 DNA reads as TGTGCCAGCAGTTGGACTGGCGGCTCCTACGAGCAGTACTTC. It encodes CASSWTGGSYEQYF.

This clone was detected only once. The chain joins TRBV6-2 or TRBV6-3 to TRBJ2-3, with 15 nucleotides matching TRBD2. Losses at the gene ends were 5 bases for V and 4 bases for J; bases not matched to a gene: 10. The CDR3 length is 18 residues. The germline V gene has CDR1 MNHEY and CDR2 SVGEGT. The CDR3 DNA reads TGTGCCAGCAGTCGGGGACTAGCGGGAGGAATCAGCTCAGATACGCAGTATTTT. Protein: CASSRGLAGGISSDTQYF.

The rearrangement links TRBV19 to TRBJ2-2; D is undetermined. Per the germline V gene, CDR1 is LNHDA and CDR2 is SQIVND (reference sequence). This CDR3 contains 16 residues. Trimming stripped 7 bases from V and 0 bases from J, with 15 bases between. The CDR3 reads CASTAGGYTNTGELFF. CDR3 sequence (DNA): TGTGCCAGTACGGCCGGCGGCTACACGAACACCGGGGAGCTGTTTTTT.

V and J are TRBV7-2 and TRBJ2-3; 10 bases align to TRBD1. This CDR3 has 17 residues. Losses at the gene ends were 3 bases for V and 1 base for J; bases not matched to a gene: 7. Per the germline V gene, CDR1 is SGHTA and CDR2 is FQGNSA. CDR3: CASSLDRGQGGTDTQYF. CDR3 DNA: TGTGCCAGCAGCTTGGACCGAGGACAGGGGGGCACAGATACGCAGTATTTT. Variable domain in full (rest from reference TRBV7-2 and TRBJ2-3): GAGVSQSPSNKVTEKGKDVELRCDPISGHTALYWYRQSLGQGLEFLIYFQGNSAPDKSGLPSDRFSAERTGGSVSTLTIQRTQQEDSAVYLCASSLDRGQGGTDTQYFGPGTRLTVL.

This clone has a handful of counts. V and J are TRBV9 and TRBJ2-7; D is unclear. The germline CDR1 and CDR2 sequences are SGDLS and YYNGEE. The CDR3 covers 15 residues. The V gene lost 0 bases and the J gene lost 2 bases, with 12 bases spanning the gap. In nucleotides, the CDR3 is TGTGCCAGCAGCGTAGGCGGTAGCCCGACCTACGAGCAGTACTTC. Protein sequence: CASSVGGSPTYEQYF. The whole variable domain, remainder taken from reference TRBV9 and TRBJ2-7, is DSGVTQTPKHLITATGQRVTLRCSPRSGDLSVYWYQQSLDQGLQFLIQYYNGEERAKGNILERFSAQQFPDLHSELNLSSLELGDSALYFCASSVGGSPTYEQYFGPGTRLTVT.

The genes are TRBV10-3 and TRBJ1-4, with D possibly TRBD1 on 6 matching bases. The CDR3 has 15 residues. V lost 3 bases and J 8 bases, leaving 16 bases between the germline ends. Germline CDR1 is ENHRY and CDR2 is SYGVKD. CDR3 coding DNA: TGTGCCATCAGTGACTCGGGGGGCGGCGGAGAAAAACTGTTTTTT. This codes for CAISDSGGGGEKLFF.

The rearrangement uses TRBV2 and TRBJ2-7; D call uncertain. The CDR3 runs to 12 residues. V dropped 5 bases and J dropped 0 bases, with 5 bases sitting between them. Per the germline V gene, CDR1 is SNHLY and CDR2 is FYNNEI. The CDR3 protein is CASSLSSYEQYF. The CDR3 coding sequence is TGTGCCAGCAGTCTATCCTCCTACGAGCAGTACTTC.

This clone occurred a few times. This sequence joins TRBV4-3 and TRBJ1-3; no clear D gene. Trimming shortened V by 0 bases and J by 0 bases, and 3 bases separated the two germline ends. The germline gives CDR1 LGHNA, CDR2 YSLEER. The CDR3 loop spans 14 amino acids. The CDR3 sequence is CASSQDSSGNTIYF. The CDR3 DNA follows: TGCGCCAGCAGCCAAGACAGCTCTGGAAACACCATATATTTT.

This clone showed up just a few times. The chain combines TRBV10-1 with TRBJ2-7; D remains unclear. This CDR3 has 10 residues. Deletions cut 7 bases from V and 10 bases from J, with 11 bases between. The V gene's germline CDR1 is WNHNN and CDR2 SYGVQD (reference sequence). The CDR3 here is CASTRLRQYF. In DNA form, the CDR3 reads TGCGCCAGCACTCGACTTCGACAGTACTTC.

This chain connects TRBV7-2 to TRBJ2-7; 11 bases match TRBD2. Looked up from germline, CDR1 is SGHTA and CDR2 is FQGNSA. V was clipped by 3 bases and J by 2 bases; unmatched bases: 3. CDR3 length: 15 amino acids. CDR3 protein: CASSFSLAGAYEQYF. The CDR3 region has the DNA TGTGCCAGCAGCTTCTCACTAGCGGGAGCCTACGAGCAGTACTTC. The variable domain in full, with the rest retrieved from reference TRBV7-2 and TRBJ2-7, is GAGVSQSPSNKVTEKGKDVELRCDPISGHTALYWYRQSLGQGLEFLIYFQGNSAPDKSGLPSDRFSAERTGGSVSTLTIQRTQQEDSAVYLCASSFSLAGAYEQYFGPGTRLTVT.

V gene TRBV7-3 combines with J gene TRBJ2-1; 10 nucleotides agree with TRBD2. The CDR3 sequence is 17 residues long. Germline V CDR1 and CDR2: SGHTA, FQGTGA. V was pared by 1 base and J by 8 bases, with 11 bases of the junction left unmatched. The CDR3 is CASSLRAPASGSDEQFF. The DNA of the CDR3 is TGTGCCAGCAGCTTAAGGGCCCCGGCTAGCGGGAGCGATGAGCAGTTCTTC.

The chain employs TRBV11-1 and TRBJ2-5; TRBD2 matches 10 bases. The germline CDR1 and CDR2 sequences are SGHAT and FQDESV (reference sequence). Trimming removed 5 bases from V and 5 bases from J; junction bases left unmatched: 11. The CDR3 sequence is 16 residues long. The CDR3 DNA follows: TGTGCCAGCAGCCTGGGACTAGCGCGAGAGGGGGAGACCCAGTACTTC. This codes for CASSLGLAREGETQYF.

This rearrangement joins TRBV19 to TRBJ2-3; perhaps TRBD2 as D (6 bases). Germline CDR1 LNHDA, CDR2 SQIVND (reference sequence). This CDR3 spans 14 amino acids. V was shortened by 3 bases and J by 3 bases, with 10 bases between the two germline ends. The CDR3 coding sequence is TGTGCCAGTAGTATGGTGGCGGGGACAGATACGCAGTATTTT. Protein: CASSMVAGTDTQYF.